The rows below give T cell receptor beta chains drawn from one sample of a study of circulating and synovial CD4+ cells in juvenile arthritis. Profiling relied on immunoSEQ multiplex PCR, and the TCRdb table lists in-frame clones only, not all of them. The sample includes around 18,000 clones, more than 75% of them seen just once. Specimen: CD4+ T cells from blood. Every receptor here comes from a human donor with juvenile idiopathic arthritis. The conserved cysteine and the conserved F or W are not part of the CDR3 here. The D gene is left open where the match is weak.

d_call | v_call | cdr3_aa
TRBD2 | TRBV5-4 | ASSLDQGGGYEQY
NA | TRBV30 | AWSGSPHYEQY
TRBD1 | TRBV29-1 | SVAGTASYEQY
TRBD1 | TRBV19 | ASSIGQGVRQPQH
TRBD1 | TRBV15 | ATSLGQGNGYT
TRBD1 | TRBV6-4 | ASSDSDRASPLH
NA | TRBV10-3 | AISLDTTGELF
NA | TRBV18 | ASSAGYNPNYGYT
TRBD1 | TRBV19 | ASSMEQGRRDEQY
NA | TRBV6-5 | ASRKQGEGYGYT
NA | TRBV19 | ASSIGQGNLQPQH
TRBD2 | TRBV10-3 | ASRSGTSGGASTDTQY
NA | TRBV7-9 | ASSSSLQGTGNTIY
NA | TRBV29-1 | SVDDSGNTIY
NA | TRBV18 | ASSRDSESYGYT
NA | TRBV29-1 | SVSRAQETQY
NA | TRBV12-2 | ASRFRTSGRNEQF
TRBD1 | TRBV4-3 | ASSQGTGAHTEAF
TRBD1 | TRBV7-8 | ASSLGTGGSGYT
NA | TRBV30 | ARRTGRTEAF
TRBD2 | TRBV9 | ASSAGTSGPETQY
NA | TRBV12-2 | ASRFCYTTDTQY
TRBD2 | TRBV9 | ASSVAGGSGTGELF
TRBD1 | TRBV27 | ASSLRGRDQPQH
TRBD2 | TRBV19 | ASSPTRASGRWETQY
TRBD2 | TRBV10-2 | ASQRWEGSSYEQY
TRBD1 | TRBV5-1 | ASSLDDRANYGYT
TRBD2 | TRBV9 | ASSPGLAGGPEQY
NA | TRBV5-6 | ASSLRGFGTEAF
TRBD1 | TRBV19 | ASSIQGGTDTQY
NA | TRBV29-1 | SVGSGVETQY
TRBD1 | TRBV18 | ASGQARDYGYT
NA | TRBV9 | ASSVGPGNEKLF